Below are 26 T cell receptor beta chains sequenced from a single sample in a study of OX40 agonist ivuxolimab in advanced cancers. Libraries were prepared by immunoSEQ multiplex PCR; TCRdb keeps only in-frame clonotypes and omits some of them. This sample has around 70,000 clones, with 70% to 85% found just once. This material consisted of CD4+ or CD8+ T cells sorted from blood, taken in a trial of the OX40 agonist ivuxolimab. Source of these receptors: an adult with an advanced solid tumor such as melanoma, head and neck, liver or kidney cancer.

V and J are TRBV19 and TRBJ1-1; weak D call: TRBD1 (6 bases). Trimming took off 10 bases at V and 5 bases at J, with 17 bases between the two ends. CDR3 size: 13 residues. CDR1 and CDR2 from the germline V gene are LNHDA and SQIVND (reference sequence). The CDR3 loop reads CATEQGPRTEAFF. Written as DNA, the CDR3 is TGTGCCACCGAACAGGGCCCGAGGACTGAAGCTTTCTTT.

The chain employs TRBV5-6 and TRBJ2-2; TRBD1 agrees at 12 bases. Germline CDR1 reads SGHDT; CDR2 reads YYEEEE. With 4 bases clipped from V and 3 bases from J, the junction kept 13 bases outside the gene matches. This CDR3 is 19 amino acids long. The CDR3 spells CASSPRDRGLVWDTGELFF. Here the CDR3 DNA reads TGTGCCAGCAGCCCCCGGGACAGGGGGCTGGTCTGGGACACCGGGGAGCTGTTTTTT.

V is TRBV21-1 and J is TRBJ1-1. TRBV21-1 is termed a pseudogene. This CDR3 has 17 amino acids. CDR3 in DNA: TGTGCCAGCAGCAAAGTAGGATTGCGGTCCCCGTTGACTGAAGCTTTCTTT. It codes for CASSKVGLRSPLTEAFF.

The chain uses TRBV2 and TRBJ2-3, with 8 positions matching TRBD1. CDR3 length equals 16 residues. Trimming removed 1 base from V and 6 bases from J; junction bases left unmatched: 9. Germline CDR1 reads SNHLY; CDR2 reads FYNNEI. The CDR3 spells CASSEGTGKSADTQYF. For the CDR3, the DNA is TGTGCCAGCAGTGAAGGGACAGGGAAGAGTGCCGATACGCAGTATTTT.

This CDR3 reads CASSYRGASSYNEQFF. CDR3 DNA: TGTGCCAGCAGTTACCGGGGAGCAAGCTCCTACAATGAGCAGTTCTTC. The chain employs TRBV6-5 and TRBJ2-1, with D maybe TRBD2 (5 bases). CDR3 size: 16 residues. Germline CDR1 and CDR2: MNHEY and SVGAGI. V gave up 2 bases and J gave up 0 bases, with 11 bases separating them.

The genes are TRBV5-4 and TRBJ2-7; 7 nucleotides agree with TRBD1. This CDR3 contains 14 residues. Per germline, CDR1 SGHNT and CDR2 YYREEE (reference sequence). V lost 4 bases and J lost 0; bases outside the gene matches: 4. The CDR3 DNA sequence: TGTGCCAGCAGCCCGGGGACAGCCTCCTACGAGCAGTACTTC. Amino acid sequence: CASSPGTASYEQYF.

This chain joins TRBV7-9 and TRBJ2-1, with TRBD1 matching 7 bases. The ends lost 11 bases at V and 5 bases at J; junction bases unmatched: 9. The V gene's germline CDR1 is SEHNR and CDR2 FQNEAQ (reference sequence). The CDR3 has 13 residues. CDR3 DNA sequence: TGTGCCGAGACAGGGTTGACCCACAATGAGCAGTTCTTC. As protein: CAETGLTHNEQFF.

The chain is built from TRBV4-3 and TRBJ1-1; no definite D call. The CDR3 consists of 15 residues. Per the germline V gene, CDR1 is LGHNA and CDR2 is YSLEER. The V and J ends lost 1 base and 1 base respectively, with 10 bases between them. The CDR3 loop reads CASSQVIQQNTEAFF. DNA for the CDR3: TGCGCCAGCAGCCAAGTAATACAGCAGAACACTGAAGCTTTCTTT.

V usage is TRBV7-9 and J usage is TRBJ2-3; the D call may be TRBD1 or TRBD2 (5 bases each). The CDR3 sequence is 15 residues long. Germline CDR1 is SEHNR and CDR2 is FQNEAQ (reference sequence). The germline V and J ends were trimmed by 4 bases and 2 bases, with 13 bases remaining between them. CDR3 sequence reads: CASSSGTGITDTQYF. As DNA, the CDR3 is TGTGCCAGCAGCTCAGGGACCGGGATCACAGATACGCAGTATTTT.

The rearrangement joins TRBV20-1 to TRBJ1-1; D may be TRBD1 (6 bases). The CDR3 is 11 amino acids. Between the trimmed V and J ends, which lost 5 bases and 9 bases, there was a span of 13 bases. Germline CDR1 and CDR2: DFQATT and SNEGSKA (reference sequence). DNA for the CDR3: TGCAGTGCTGGGGGCAGGGATAAAGCTTTCTTT. It yields the protein CSAGGRDKAFF.

V usage is TRBV28 and J usage is TRBJ2-3, with D unclear. Trimming stripped 5 bases from V and 1 base from J, with 13 bases between. Germline V gene data show CDR1 as MDHEN and CDR2 as SYDVKM. The CDR3 consists of 15 residues. In DNA, the CDR3 is TGTGCCAGCAGTCTCCCGGTAGCCGGCACAGATACGCAGTATTTT. This gives the protein CASSLPVAGTDTQYF.

The rearrangement joins TRBV5-1 to TRBJ2-1; D may be TRBD1 (6 bases). CDR3 length: 15 amino acids. Between the trimmed V and J ends, which lost 4 bases and 4 bases, there was a span of 15 bases. CDR1 and CDR2 (germline): SGHRS, YFSETQ. DNA of the CDR3: TGCGCCAGCAGCCAGGACAGCCCCCGATACAATGAGCAGTTCTTC. It yields the protein CASSQDSPRYNEQFF. Variable domain in full (rest from reference TRBV5-1 and TRBJ2-1): KAGVTQTPRYLIKTRGQQVTLSCSPISGHRSVSWYQQTPGQGLQFLFEYFSETQRNKGNFPGRFSGRQFSNSRSEMNVSTLELGDSALYLCASSQDSPRYNEQFFGPGTRLTVL.

The chain joins TRBV18 to TRBJ2-3; D possibly corresponds to TRBD2 (6 bases). Germline CDR1 reads KGHSH; CDR2 reads LQKENI. The length of the CDR3 is 18 residues. Trimming cost V 2 bases and J 6 bases, with 24 bases left between them. DNA for the CDR3: TGTGCCAGCTCACCAAACCCCGTCGGGGCGGGGACCTTGGATACGCAGTATTTT. It specifies CASSPNPVGAGTLDTQYF.

This rearrangement joins TRBV29-1 to TRBJ2-3; D is uncertain. With 8 bases removed from V and 2 bases from J, the gap between germline ends came to 5 bases. This CDR3 is 10 amino acids long. CDR1 is SQVTM and CDR2 is ANQGSEA in the germline V gene. CDR3 in amino acids: CSTDTDTQYF. The CDR3 region has the DNA TGCAGCACGGACACAGATACGCAGTATTTT.

The V gene is TRBV11-2, the J gene TRBJ2-7; D unresolved. Per the germline V gene, CDR1 is SGHAT and CDR2 is FQNNGV. The germline V and J ends were trimmed by 6 bases and 1 base, with 10 bases remaining between them. The CDR3 is 13 residues long. Here the CDR3 reads CASRVTGSYEQYF. CDR3 coding DNA: TGTGCCAGCAGGGTTACGGGTTCCTACGAGCAGTACTTC.

This clone was seen a single time. The genes are TRBV27 and TRBJ2-4; D remains ambiguous. V was trimmed by 5 bases and J by 0 bases, leaving 14 bases between them. CDR3 size: 16 residues. From germline, CDR1 is MNHEY and CDR2 SMNVEV (reference sequence). The CDR3 reads CASSATRNLAKNIQYF. For the CDR3, the DNA is TGTGCCAGCAGTGCGACAAGGAACCTAGCCAAAAACATTCAGTACTTC.

The chain is built from TRBV2 and TRBJ2-7; D is perhaps TRBD2 (5 bases). Germline assignment: CDR1 SNHLY and CDR2 FYNNEI. This CDR3 contains 14 residues. Trimming took 5 bases from V and 2 from J, leaving 13 bases between them. CDR3 nucleotide sequence: TGTGCCAGCAGTAAACGAGGGCCTGCCTACGAGCAGTACTTC. It is translated as CASSKRGPAYEQYF. Drawing the rest from reference TRBV2 and TRBJ2-7, the complete variable domain is EPEVTQTPSHQVTQMGQEVILRCVPISNHLYFYWYRQILGQKVEFLVSFYNNEISEKSEIFDDQFSVERPDGSNFTLKIRSTKLEDSAMYFCASSKRGPAYEQYFGPGTRLTVT.

The chain recombines TRBV7-2 with TRBJ2-3; TRBD2 aligns across 7 bases. Germline assignment: CDR1 SGHTA and CDR2 FQGNSA. V gave up 5 bases and J gave up 2 bases; unmatched junction bases: 7. The CDR3 runs to 15 residues. CDR3 coding DNA: TGTGCCAGCAGCCTCTTGAGCGGGGCCACAGATACGCAGTATTTT. It yields the protein CASSLLSGATDTQYF.

This chain uses TRBV18 with TRBJ2-7; D gene ambiguous. From germline, CDR1 is KGHSH and CDR2 LQKENI. This CDR3 region has 20 residues. Deletions cut 2 bases from V and 0 bases from J, with 26 bases between. This chain's CDR3 is CASSPGIAPSSRPASYEQYF. The CDR3 DNA reads TGTGCCAGCTCACCAGGCATCGCCCCGTCCAGTCGCCCCGCCTCCTACGAGCAGTACTTC.

The J gene is TRBJ2-7, the V gene TRBV4-3; a possible D gene is TRBD1 (6 bases). The CDR3 is 16 residues long. Germline V CDR1 and CDR2: LGHNA, YSLEER. The V and J ends lost 1 base and 2 bases respectively, with 15 bases between them. CDR3 protein: CASSQGWTVRPYEQYF. The CDR3 DNA is TGCGCCAGCAGCCAAGGTTGGACAGTGAGACCCTACGAGCAGTACTTC.

The V and J genes are TRBV10-3 and TRBJ1-5, with D unclear. Trimming shortened V by 3 bases and J by 5 bases, and 5 bases separated the two germline ends. Looked up from germline, CDR1 is ENHRY and CDR2 is SYGVKD. The CDR3 covers 12 residues. The CDR3 DNA is TGTGCCATCAGTGATGGGGATCAGCCCCAGCATTTT. Translated, it gives CAISDGDQPQHF.

The chain links TRBV6-5 to TRBJ2-3; D ambiguous. There are 15 residues in the CDR3. Germline values: CDR1 MNHEY, CDR2 SVGAGI. With 1 base removed from V and 0 bases from J, the gap between germline ends came to 8 bases. CDR3: CASSYFQDSTDTQYF. CDR3 bases: TGTGCCAGCAGTTACTTCCAAGACAGCACAGATACGCAGTATTTT.

The genes are TRBV5-1 and TRBJ2-7; a possible D gene is TRBD1 (6 bases). V dropped 4 bases and J dropped 2 bases, with 13 bases sitting between them. The V gene's germline CDR1 is SGHRS and CDR2 YFSETQ. This CDR3 has 14 residues. This CDR3 reads CASSLGAGAYEQYF. The CDR3 DNA sequence: TGCGCCAGCAGCCTAGGCGCAGGGGCCTACGAGCAGTACTTC.

The chain couples TRBV13 to TRBJ1-2; 7 bases map to TRBD1. After removal of 2 bases from V and 8 bases from J, the junction contained 5 bases not matched to a gene. The length of the CDR3 is 13 residues. The germline V gene encodes CDR1 PRHDT and CDR2 FYEKMQ (reference sequence). In DNA form, the CDR3 reads TGTGCCAGCAGCTTATTTGCAGGGGGAGGCTACACCTTC. Translated, it gives CASSLFAGGGYTF.

The chain has TRBV18 and TRBJ1-5; D is undetermined. Looked up from germline, CDR1 is KGHSH and CDR2 is LQKENI. This CDR3 contains 16 residues. Between the trimmed V and J ends, which lost 2 bases and 0 bases, there was a span of 11 bases. CDR3 nucleotide sequence: TGTGCCAGCTCACCAAGACTCCTGAATAGCAATCAGCCCCAGCATTTT. This codes for CASSPRLLNSNQPQHF.

The V call is TRBV20-1, the J call TRBJ1-2; tentatively, D is TRBD1 (5 bases). The CDR3 has 11 residues. Germline loops: CDR1 DFQATT, CDR2 SNEGSKA (reference sequence). Trimming took 6 bases from V and 4 from J, leaving 9 bases between them. CDR3 nucleotides: TGCAGTGCCTACGGGGGCTATGGCTACACCTTC. Its translation: CSAYGGYGYTF.